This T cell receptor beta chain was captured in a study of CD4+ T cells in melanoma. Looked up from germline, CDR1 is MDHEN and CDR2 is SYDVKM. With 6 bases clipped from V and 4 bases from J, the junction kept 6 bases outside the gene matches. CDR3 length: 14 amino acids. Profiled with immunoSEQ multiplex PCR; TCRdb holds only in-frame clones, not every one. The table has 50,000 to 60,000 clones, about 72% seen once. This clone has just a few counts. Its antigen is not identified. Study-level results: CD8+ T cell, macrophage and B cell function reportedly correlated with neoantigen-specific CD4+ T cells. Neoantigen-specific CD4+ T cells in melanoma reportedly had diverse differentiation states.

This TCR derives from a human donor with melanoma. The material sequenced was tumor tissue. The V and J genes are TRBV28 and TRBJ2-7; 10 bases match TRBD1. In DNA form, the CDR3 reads TGTGCCAGCAGCCGAGCGGGACAGGGGTACGAGCAGTACTTC. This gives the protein CASSRAGQGYEQYF.